This TCR beta chain came from a study of blood T cell repertoires in COVID-19. The ends lost 4 bases at V and 6 bases at J; junction bases unmatched: 11. Germline V CDR1 and CDR2: KGHSH, LQKENI. The CDR3 length is 17 residues. Profiled with immunoSEQ multiplex PCR; TCRdb holds only in-frame clones, not every one. Seen here are roughly 500,000 clones, 88% observed once, and the top ten hold around 1.9%. This rearrangement joins TRBV18 to TRBJ2-1; the match to TRBD2 covers 11 bases. The sequence was obtained from a woman aged 40 to 49 who had recovered from COVID-19. Sample: PBMCs or T cells enriched from blood (not recorded which). CDR3 region: CASSQASGRSGGNEQFF. For the CDR3, the DNA is TGTGCCAGCTCACAGGCTAGCGGGAGGTCTGGTGGCAATGAGCAGTTCTTC.